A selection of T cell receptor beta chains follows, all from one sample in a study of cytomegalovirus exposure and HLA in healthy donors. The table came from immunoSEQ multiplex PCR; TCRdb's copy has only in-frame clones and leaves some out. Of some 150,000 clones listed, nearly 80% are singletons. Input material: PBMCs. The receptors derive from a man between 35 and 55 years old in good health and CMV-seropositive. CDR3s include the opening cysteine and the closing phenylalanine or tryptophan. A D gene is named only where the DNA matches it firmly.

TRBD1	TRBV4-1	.	CASSQGDSLSYEQYF
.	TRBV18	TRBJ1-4	CASSRAYGEKLFF
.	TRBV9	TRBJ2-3	CASSGTGTDTQYF
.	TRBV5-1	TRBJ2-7	CASSLETGFVSYEQYF
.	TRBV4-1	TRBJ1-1	CASSQGGGRRRNTEAFF
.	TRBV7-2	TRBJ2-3	CASSSEPRDTQYF
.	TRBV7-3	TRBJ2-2	CASSFSRSGELFF
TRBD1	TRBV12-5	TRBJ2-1	CASGLPTGTGVYEQFF
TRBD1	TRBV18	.	CASSPPGQGGDEQYF
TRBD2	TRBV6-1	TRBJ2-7	CASSEETGGSDEQYF
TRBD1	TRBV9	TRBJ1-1	CASSVVGTGDTEAFF
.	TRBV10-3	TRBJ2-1	CAISAQGNNEQFF
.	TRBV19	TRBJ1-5	CASFPSGSTNLPQHF
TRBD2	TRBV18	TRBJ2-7	CASSPLTSGRNEQYF
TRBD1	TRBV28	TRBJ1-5	CASSPTDRGLNQPQHF
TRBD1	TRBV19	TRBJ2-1	CASSRPGTGAHEQFF
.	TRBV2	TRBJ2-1	CASSENGASARGEQFF
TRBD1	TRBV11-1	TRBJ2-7	CASSLGQGLYEQYF
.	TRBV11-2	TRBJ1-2	CASSLEETGLYGYTF
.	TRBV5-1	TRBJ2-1	CASSLFTNGEQFF
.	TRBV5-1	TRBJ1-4	CASSVTGETNEKLFF
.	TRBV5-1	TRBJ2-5	CASSLVGVGQETQYF
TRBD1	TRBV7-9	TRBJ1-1	CASSPTGTGGSNTEAFF
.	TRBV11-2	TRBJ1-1	CASSPKRQGSEAFF
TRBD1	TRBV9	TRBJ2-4	CASSVVSRTGDNIQYF
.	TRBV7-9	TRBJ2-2	CASSTRNTGELFF
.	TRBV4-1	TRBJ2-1	CASSQEGVRYNEQFF
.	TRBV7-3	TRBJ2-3	CASSYLGTTDTQYF
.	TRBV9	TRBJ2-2	CASSDLAQNTGELFF
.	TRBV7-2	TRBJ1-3	CASSRMDSFGNTIYF
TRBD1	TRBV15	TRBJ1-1	CATSRGKQGGGTEAFF
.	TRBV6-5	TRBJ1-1	CASSYAGTPNTEAFF
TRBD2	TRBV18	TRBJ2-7	CASSGLAESYEQYF
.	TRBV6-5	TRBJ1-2	CASSYSRVYGYTF
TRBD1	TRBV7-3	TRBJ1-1	CASSLRGDRADTEAFF
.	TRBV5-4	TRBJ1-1	CASSEGRNTEAFF
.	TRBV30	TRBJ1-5	CAWSVRDNQPQHF
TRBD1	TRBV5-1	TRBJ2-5	CASSTGQAEIQETQYF
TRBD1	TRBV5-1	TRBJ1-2	CASSGGTGLIYGYTF
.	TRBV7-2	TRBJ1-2	CASSDPGALLSYGYTF
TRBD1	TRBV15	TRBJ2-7	CATSRLDRGHSYEQYF
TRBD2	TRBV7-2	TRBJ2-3	CASSLWRGRGLNTQYF